The TCR beta chain described here comes from a study of molecular identifiers for immune sequencing clone quantification. This clonotype was recorded many times. Its antigen is as yet unknown. Whole-study results and caveats: Clones above 20 RNA copies contained over 97% of effector molecules and under 1% of naive molecules.

The CDR3 is 15 residues long. V gave up 4 bases and J gave up 5 bases; unmatched junction bases: 11. Germline assignment: CDR1 SGDLS and CDR2 YYNGEE. Listed TCR primers, together with previously described methods, were used for the bulk TCR libraries. In TCRdb, the PCR reads were re-called with MiXCR into one record per CDR3 protein. Among tens of thousands of distinct CDR3 sequences listed, around 21% were seen once. The TCR sequence derives from a human donor in good health. Some libraries in this study had Jurkat cell RNA spiked in. V is TRBV9 and J is TRBJ2-7, with 8 bases lining up with TRBD2. Sequenced: naive CD8+ T cells from blood, with Jurkat cell RNA spiked in. Regarding subset: FACS-sorted CD8+CD4-CCR7+CD45RA+ naive T cells. CDR3 coding DNA: TGTGCCAGCAGCCCAGGCGTGGCGGGAGGCCACGAGCAGTACTTC. Translation: CASSPGVAGGHEQYF.